This T cell receptor beta chain appears in the sequencing data of a study of blood T cell repertoires in COVID-19. Overall study: Sample material is recorded as cDNA or gDNA derived from T cells, B-cell-depleted T cells, or PBMCs.

Libraries were prepared by immunoSEQ multiplex PCR; TCRdb keeps only in-frame clonotypes and omits some of them. The table records roughly 260,000 clones, approximately 87% of them present only once. V lost 0 bases and J lost 6; bases outside the gene matches: 8. Germline CDR1 SGDLS, CDR2 YYNGEE. The CDR3 consists of 16 residues. The material sequenced was peripheral blood. The receptor comes from a woman aged 45-65 years with acute or convalescent COVID-19. V gene TRBV9 combines with J gene TRBJ2-3; 9 bases are a match to TRBD2. CDR3 loop: CASSVGLAAGRDTQYF. For the CDR3, the DNA is TGTGCCAGCAGCGTAGGACTAGCGGCCGGTAGGGATACGCAGTATTTT.